What follows is one TCR beta chain and its context. These data come from a study of T cells expressing NK-cell markers. Study at large: In sorted CD3+CD56+NKG2C+, CD3+CD56+NKG2C- and CD3+CD56-NKG2C+ T cells, TCR beta repertoires were obtained.

Reprocessing the 5' RACE reads, TCRdb reports a single entry for every CDR3 protein and omits DNA. The sample spans over 4,500 distinct CDR3 sequences; the ten largest clones claim roughly 60%. Per germline, CDR1 MNHEY and CDR2 SMNVEV (reference sequence). The CDR3 has 15 residues. The source material was blood T cells: a sorted CD56 or NKG2C T cell subset, CD4+ or CD8+ T cells, or bulk PBMC T cells (not recorded which). This TCR was sampled from a man younger than 35 in good health. The J gene is TRBJ2-5, the V gene TRBV27; TCRdb lists TRBD2, though no DNA is available to test this call. This CDR3 is CASSQREPIQETQYF.